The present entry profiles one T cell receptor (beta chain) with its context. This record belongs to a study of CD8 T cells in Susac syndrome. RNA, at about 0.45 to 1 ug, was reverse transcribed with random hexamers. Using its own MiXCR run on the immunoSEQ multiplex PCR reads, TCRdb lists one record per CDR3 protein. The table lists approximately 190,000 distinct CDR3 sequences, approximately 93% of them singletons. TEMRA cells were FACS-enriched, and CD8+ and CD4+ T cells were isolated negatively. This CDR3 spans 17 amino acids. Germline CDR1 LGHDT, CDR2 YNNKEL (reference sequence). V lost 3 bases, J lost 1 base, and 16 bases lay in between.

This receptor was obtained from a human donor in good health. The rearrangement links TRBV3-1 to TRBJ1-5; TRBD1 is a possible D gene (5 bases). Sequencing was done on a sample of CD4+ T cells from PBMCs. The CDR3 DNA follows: TGTGCCAGCAGCCACATAAAAAAGGGACCGAGCAATCAGCCCCAGCATTTT. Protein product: CASSHIKKGPSNQPQHF.